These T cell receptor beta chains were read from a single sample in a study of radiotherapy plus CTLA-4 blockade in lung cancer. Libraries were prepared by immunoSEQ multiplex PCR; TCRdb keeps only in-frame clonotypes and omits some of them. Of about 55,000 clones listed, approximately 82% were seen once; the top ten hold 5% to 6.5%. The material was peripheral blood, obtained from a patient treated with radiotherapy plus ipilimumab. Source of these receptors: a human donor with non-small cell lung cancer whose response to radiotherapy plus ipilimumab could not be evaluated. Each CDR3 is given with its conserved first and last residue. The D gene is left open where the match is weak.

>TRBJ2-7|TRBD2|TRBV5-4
TGTGCCAGCAGCTTGGCCCGGGGTAGCGGGGGAATGAGCTCCTACGAGCAGTACTTC
CASSLARGSGGMSSYEQYF
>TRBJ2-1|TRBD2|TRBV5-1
TGCGCCAGCAGCTTGCAGCGGGAGATTTGGAATGAGCAGTTCTTC
CASSLQREIWNEQFF
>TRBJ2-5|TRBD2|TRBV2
TGTGCCAGCAGGTGGGGGACTAGCGGACAAGAGACCCAGTACTTC
CASRWGTSGQETQYF
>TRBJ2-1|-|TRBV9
TGTGCCAGCAGCGGTGGGCAGTTTGACAATGAGCAGTTCTTC
CASSGGQFDNEQFF
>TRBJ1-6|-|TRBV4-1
TGCGCCAGCAGCCAGAACCTGAACACAGATAATTCACCCCTCCACTTT
CASSQNLNTDNSPLHF
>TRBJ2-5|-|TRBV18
TGTGCCAGCTCCCCCCTGGGGGGGGCCCAAGAGACCCAGTACTTC
CASSPLGGAQETQYF
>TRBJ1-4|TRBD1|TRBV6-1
TGTGCCAGCAGTCCCCAGGGGGCGGCTAATGAAAAACTGTTTTTT
CASSPQGAANEKLFF
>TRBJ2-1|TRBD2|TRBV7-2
TGTGCCAGCAGCTTAGCTGGGACTAGCGGGGGGACTGCCCGTGAGAATGAGCAGTTCTTC
CASSLAGTSGGTARENEQFF
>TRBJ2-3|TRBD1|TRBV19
TGTGCCAGTCAACAGGGGGCGGTCACAGATACGCAGTATTTT
CASQQGAVTDTQYF
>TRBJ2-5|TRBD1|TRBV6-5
TGTGCCAGCAGTTTGTACAGGGGGCGCGGAGAGACCCAGTACTTC
CASSLYRGRGETQYF
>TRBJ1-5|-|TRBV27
TGTGCCAGCAGCCTACAGGGCCCGAATCAGCCCCAGCATTTT
CASSLQGPNQPQHF